This T cell receptor (beta chain) was identified in a study of blood T cells in healthy people across ages. V was shortened by 6 bases and J by 5 bases, with 14 bases between the two germline ends. The CDR3 is 15 amino acids. From germline, CDR1 is MNHEY and CDR2 SMNVEV (reference sequence). Then a second PCR, running roughly 7 to 12 cycles, was carried out with a sample-barcoded 5' primer and a J-beta primer mix. TCRdb redid the calling of the 5' RACE reads with MiXCR, one entry per CDR3 protein. The sample carries roughly 1,800,000 distinct CDR3 sequences, roughly 52% recorded once. The source of this sequence is a woman aged 40 to 49 in good health. The chain carries TRBV27 and TRBJ1-6; D unclear. Sequenced material: blood. This CDR3 is CASRPGRIDNSPLHF. Here the CDR3 DNA reads TGTGCCAGCAGACCTGGACGGATAGATAATTCACCCCTCCACTTT.